This T cell receptor beta chain derives from a study of CD8 T cells in ankylosing spondylitis. Libraries for TCR beta were made by quantitative 5'-RACE with molecular barcodes. TCRdb called the 5' RACE reads again in MiXCR, with one record for every CDR3 protein. The sample has some 800,000 distinct CDR3 sequences; roughly 10% are singletons. This clonotype came up a few times. What it recognizes is unknown. Study findings and constraints: Disease-linked clones proved CD8+ and comparatively uncommon in peripheral blood. Reactive arthritis synovial fluid and blood previously showed some of these motif variants. Reports say disease-linked clones showed up significantly more in matched ankylosing spondylitis synovial fluid. In ankylosing spondylitis blood, a motif of roughly 8 highly homologous TCR beta variants appeared characteristic.

Trimming cost V 9 bases and J 8 bases; bases outside gene matches: 12. The CDR3 totals 14 residues. The V gene's germline CDR1 is SGHNT and CDR2 YYREEE (reference sequence). Sequencing input: blood, either unsorted or a sorted T cell fraction (not recorded which). This TCR was sampled from a male donor with ankylosing spondylitis. This chain joins TRBV5-4 and TRBJ2-1; 9 positions agree with TRBD2. The DNA for the CDR3 is TGTGCCATCCGCGCGCGCGGGGGGGACGATGAGCAGTTCTTC. This sequence encodes CAIRARGGDDEQFF.